Presented here are 21 T cell receptor beta chains from one specimen sequenced in a study of early T cells in non-severe SARS-CoV-2 infection. TCRdb independently ran MiXCR on the 5' RACE reads; one entry per CDR3 protein. The data contain 25,000 to 30,000 distinct CDR3 sequences, approximately 6% of them seen just once; the ten biggest clones take up approximately 35%. The sample here was whole blood, taken at baseline. Every receptor here comes from an adult who was a healthcare worker with PCR-confirmed SARS-CoV-2 infection or an uninfected control (not recorded which).

This clonotype was observed at least ten times. The chain links TRBV19 to TRBJ2-5; 7 bases are shared with TRBD2. The CDR3 runs to 13 residues. Germline V lookup: CDR1 LNHDA, CDR2 SQIVND (reference sequence). Trimming at V came to 10 bases and at J to 3 bases, leaving 8 bases not matched to a gene. CDR3 DNA sequence: TGTGCCACCACGGGAGGTGAGAAAGAGACCCAGTACTTC. Protein product: CATTGGEKETQYF. Combining the CDR3 with reference TRBV19 and TRBJ2-5 gives the whole variable domain DGGITQSPKYLFRKEGQNVTLSCEQNLNHDAMYWYRQDPGQGLRLIYYSQIVNDFQKGDIAEGYSVSREKKESFPLTVTSAQKNPTAFYLCATTGGEKETQYFGPGTRLLVL.

This clonotype was observed many times. V is TRBV2 and J is TRBJ1-3, with 7 bases fitting TRBD1. CDR3 length equals 13 residues. The germline V gene has CDR1 SNHLY and CDR2 FYNNEI. V trimming: 5 bases; J trimming: 3 bases; junction bases outside the gene matches: 1. CDR3 sequence: CASSWDSGNTIYF. CDR3 sequence (DNA): TGTGCCAGCAGTTGGGACAGTGGAAACACCATATATTTT. Complete variable domain (other parts from reference TRBV2 and TRBJ1-3): EPEVTQTPSHQVTQMGQEVILRCVPISNHLYFYWYRQILGQKVEFLVSFYNNEISEKSEIFDDQFSVERPDGSNFTLKIRSTKLEDSAMYFCASSWDSGNTIYFGEGSWLTVV.

The table lists this clonotype with many counts. The rearrangement uses TRBV6-2 or TRBV6-3 and TRBJ2-5, with no clear D. Germline CDR1 is MNHEY and CDR2 is SVGEGT. Trimming removed 5 bases from V and 0 bases from J, with 1 base in between. This CDR3 is built from 11 residues. The CDR3 reads CASSHQETQYF. The CDR3 region has the DNA TGTGCCAGCAGTCACCAAGAGACCCAGTACTTC.

This clonotype was observed at least ten times. The chain uses TRBV30 and TRBJ1-1, with no clear D. The germline V and J ends were trimmed by 1 base and 1 base, with 7 bases remaining between them. The CDR3 loop spans 13 amino acids. In germline, CDR1 is GTSNPN, CDR2 SVGIG (reference sequence). The CDR3 coding sequence is TGTGCCTGGAGTGGCCAGGAGAACACTGAAGCTTTCTTT. Encoded protein: CAWSGQENTEAFF.

In this sample, this clonotype turned up many times. The gene calls are TRBV4-3 and TRBJ2-7; D is possibly TRBD1 (5 bases). Looked up from germline, CDR1 is LGHNA and CDR2 is YSLEER. The CDR3 runs 15 residues. Trimming took 0 bases from V and 2 from J, leaving 11 bases between them. In nucleotides, the CDR3 is TGCGCCAGCAGCCAAGATTGGGGCAGTACCTACGAGCAGTACTTC. It is translated as CASSQDWGSTYEQYF.

This clonotype was found many times. The chain carries TRBV18 and TRBJ1-2, with 11 bases identical to TRBD1. This CDR3 region has 14 residues. With V trimmed by 3 bases and J by 7 bases, 4 bases remained unmatched. CDR1 and CDR2 from the germline V gene are KGHSH and LQKENI. DNA of the CDR3: TGTGCCAGCTCACCTGGGACAGGGGGAAGTGGCTACACCTTC. The encoded protein is CASSPGTGGSGYTF.

The rearrangement links TRBV2 to TRBJ1-5; 7 bases line up with TRBD1. Losses at the gene ends were 7 bases for V and 3 bases for J; bases not matched to a gene: 3. Germline V gene lookup returns CDR1 SNHLY and CDR2 FYNNEI. The CDR3 extends over 13 amino acids. CDR3 residues: CASTTGVNQPQHF. The CDR3 coding sequence is TGTGCCAGCACCACAGGGGTCAATCAGCCCCAGCATTTT. Full variable domain (missing parts from reference TRBV2 and TRBJ1-5): EPEVTQTPSHQVTQMGQEVILRCVPISNHLYFYWYRQILGQKVEFLVSFYNNEISEKSEIFDDQFSVERPDGSNFTLKIRSTKLEDSAMYFCASTTGVNQPQHFGDGTRLSIL.

The chain uses TRBV7-9 and TRBJ1-4; no definite D call. CDR1 and CDR2 from the germline V gene are SEHNR and FQNEAQ (reference sequence). This CDR3 comprises 18 residues. V shed 2 bases and J shed 4 bases, with 20 bases lying between them. DNA for the CDR3: TGTGCCAGCAGCTTAAACTACAACTCCGGCGGCATTAATGAAAAACTGTTTTTT. Translating gives CASSLNYNSGGINEKLFF.

V gene TRBV30 combines with J gene TRBJ2-7, with D possibly TRBD2 on 6 matching bases. Between the trimmed V and J ends, which lost 5 bases and 0 bases, there was a span of 14 bases. This CDR3 contains 14 residues. Germline V CDR1 and CDR2: GTSNPN, SVGIG (reference sequence). CDR3 sequence: CAWERDLNSYEQYF. The DNA of the CDR3 is TGTGCCTGGGAACGGGACTTAAACTCCTACGAGCAGTACTTC.

This clonotype was recorded many times. The J gene is TRBJ1-2, the V gene TRBV5-6, with D hard to call. Germline V gene data show CDR1 as SGHDT and CDR2 as YYEEEE. This CDR3 has 15 amino acids. V lost 6 bases to trimming and J lost 0 bases, with 15 bases between them. The CDR3 DNA follows: TGTGCCAGCACCCATCCCCAGGCAGCTAACTATGGCTACACCTTC. Translating it yields CASTHPQAANYGYTF.

This clonotype was counted many times. This chain uses TRBV19 with TRBJ2-1; 13 bases agree with TRBD2. V dropped 4 bases and J dropped 4; count of bases not matched to a gene: 1. Germline loops: CDR1 LNHDA, CDR2 SQIVND (reference sequence). The length of the CDR3 is 15 residues. CDR3: CASSRLAGGYNEQFF. The DNA for the CDR3 is TGTGCCAGTAGTAGACTAGCGGGAGGTTACAATGAGCAGTTCTTC.

This clonotype was counted a few times. The genes are TRBV7-6 and TRBJ2-1; D is unclear. The germline gives CDR1 SGHVS, CDR2 FNYEAQ. The CDR3 loop spans 12 amino acids. The ends were cut back, 5 bases at V and 10 bases at J, with 12 bases in the middle. The CDR3 bases are TGTGCCAGCAGCAAAGGCCCCATGGAGCAGTTCTTC. Its translation is CASSKGPMEQFF.

This clonotype was detected a few times. This chain links TRBV20-1 with TRBJ2-5; 8 nucleotides match TRBD2. J was trimmed by 4 bases and V by 6 bases; bases with no gene match: 13. In germline, CDR1 is DFQATT, CDR2 SNEGSKA (reference sequence). The CDR3 has 15 amino acids. The CDR3 region is CSAGGSGIRGETQYF. Written as DNA, the CDR3 is TGCAGTGCCGGAGGTAGCGGGATAAGAGGAGAGACCCAGTACTTC.

This clonotype was recorded many times. This chain uses TRBV18 with TRBJ2-3, with D maybe TRBD2 (5 bases). Germline-derived CDR1 and CDR2 are KGHSH and LQKENI. Trimming removed 3 bases from V and 2 bases from J, with 9 bases in between. The CDR3 loop spans 14 amino acids. The CDR3 DNA follows: TGTGCCAGCTCACCGCCGGGGAACACAGATACGCAGTATTTT. Amino acid sequence: CASSPPGNTDTQYF.

Of note for this clonotype: Being one base from a much bigger clone, this may be a read error. The J gene is TRBJ2-4, the V gene TRBV7-2; 7 positions match TRBD2. The germline CDR1 and CDR2 sequences are SGHTA and FQGNSA. Trimming removed 6 bases from V and 3 bases from J; junction bases left unmatched: 5. This CDR3 has 14 residues. The CDR3 reads CASSRRGDKNIQYF. CDR3 DNA sequence: TGTGCCAGCAGTCGCCGGGGGGACAAAAACATTCAGTACTTC.

In this sample, this clonotype turned up many times. V is TRBV7-6 and J is TRBJ2-7; D may match TRBD1 or TRBD2 (5 bases each). The CDR3 is 13 residues long. CDR1 is SGHVS, CDR2 FNYEAQ, per germline. Trimming cost V 2 bases and J 4 bases, with 9 bases left between them. The CDR3 region has the DNA TGTGCCAGCAGCTTAAGGGACGAGTACGAGCAGTACTTC. Its translation: CASSLRDEYEQYF.

The CDR3 DNA sequence: TGTGCCAGCAGCTTAGGACTTAACAATGAGCAGTTCTTC. It is translated as CASSLGLNNEQFF. This chain uses TRBV11-3 with TRBJ2-1; D is unresolved. The CDR3 length is 13 residues. Germline assignment: CDR1 SGHNT and CDR2 YENEEA. Trimming stripped 1 base from V and 5 bases from J, with 6 bases between.

Worth noting for this clonotype: A much larger clone differs from this one at a single base, so this may be a read error. The chain recombines TRBV7-9 with TRBJ2-3, with 8 bases fitting TRBD2. Germline V gene data show CDR1 as SEHNR and CDR2 as FQNEAQ (reference sequence). The CDR3 is made up of 17 amino acids. The CDR3 spells CPSSLAGLAGPTDTQYF. The DNA of the CDR3 is TGTCCCAGCAGCTTAGCGGGTTTAGCGGGACCCACAGATACGCAGTATTTT.

This clonotype was seen many times. The V and J genes are TRBV4-1 and TRBJ1-1; 10 positions match TRBD1. Germline trimming cut 4 bases from V and 0 bases from J; bases unmatched to any gene: 2. The CDR3 covers 15 residues. The germline V gene encodes CDR1 MGHRA and CDR2 YSYEKL. CDR3 region: CASSLGQGLNTEAFF. CDR3 bases: TGCGCCAGCAGCCTGGGACAGGGGTTGAACACTGAAGCTTTCTTT.

The table lists this clonotype with many counts. V is TRBV6-6 and J is TRBJ2-3; tentatively, D is TRBD2 (5 bases). This CDR3 comprises 12 residues. V shed 2 bases and J shed 7 bases, with 7 bases lying between them. Looked up from germline, CDR1 is MNHNY and CDR2 is SVGAGI (reference sequence). CDR3 sequence reads: CASSYGENTQYF. The CDR3 region has the DNA TGTGCCAGCAGTTACGGGGAGAATACGCAGTATTTT.

In its sample, this clonotype was seen a few times. V and J are TRBV10-3 and TRBJ1-1, with D possibly matching TRBD1 (5 bases). The length of the CDR3 is 13 residues. V gave up 10 bases and J gave up 5 bases, with 17 bases separating them. Germline CDR1 is ENHRY and CDR2 is SYGVKD. CDR3 in amino acids: CARDDSAPTEAFF. CDR3 bases: TGTGCCAGAGATGACAGCGCCCCGACTGAAGCTTTCTTT.